The source of this T cell receptor (beta chain) is a study of CD8 T cells in ankylosing spondylitis (dated by TCRdb to about 2017). About the investigation overall: The study set out to find disease-linked TCR variants by profiling T cell receptor beta repertoires in ankylosing spondylitis patients and healthy donors. Peripheral blood samples were taken, and synovial fluid was additionally collected from ankylosing spondylitis patients. The full study cohort comprised 20 to 30 ankylosing spondylitis patients and roughly 100 healthy donors.

Results and caveats for the whole study, not just this receptor: Significant enrichment of the disease-linked clones was reported in matched synovial fluid samples from ankylosing spondylitis patients. Blood from ankylosing spondylitis patients appeared to be characterized by a TCR beta motif composed of under ten highly homologous amino acid variants. A CD8+ phenotype was shown by the disease-linked clones, which were found at relatively low frequencies in peripheral blood. Some motif variants had previously been reported in the synovial fluid and blood of reactive arthritis patients, which suggests shared mechanisms of disease initiation.

TCRdb lists the instrument as Illumina HiSeq 2500. Quantitative 5'-RACE with molecular barcodes was the method used to prepare the TCR beta libraries. Processing in the source paper ran as follows. Disease-linked TCR variants were identified with a new computational method built on a probabilistic model of VDJ rearrangement. TCRdb passed the public sequencing reads through fastp at Q25 and MiXCR, retaining productive beta sequences. Rows are combined by CDR3 protein, so each entry shows the most common genes and DNA. The V and J calls reflect TCRdb's pipeline rather than the authors' work. The sample has about 540,000 distinct CDR3 sequences on record, approximately 11% of them singletons. The ten largest clones add up to approximately 6.3% of the sample. V trim: 1 base; J trim: 0 bases; unmatched bases: 1. The CDR3 spans 16 residues, from the cysteine through the phenylalanine. The CDR3 DNA has 48 bases and is translated from base 1. CDR1 and CDR2, looked up from the germline V gene, are KGHDR and SFDVKD.

This clonotype was recorded at least ten times. The antigen it recognizes is unknown. One base away there is no much larger clone; base qualities are not given. Sequencing was carried out using blood, either unsorted or a sorted T cell fraction (not recorded which). The V and J genes are TRBV24-1 and TRBJ2-3; 9 middle bases align to TRBD2. This TCR was sampled from a male donor with ankylosing spondylitis. The DNA sequence follows: TGTGCCACCAGTGATTTAACTAGCGGGAGCACAGATACGCAGTATTTT. The resulting protein is CATSDLTSGSTDTQYF.